A single sample is the source of the 8 T cell receptor beta chains below, sequenced in a study of blood T cell repertoires in COVID-19. The repertoire was sequenced with immunoSEQ multiplex PCR; TCRdb's copy has only in-frame clones and lacks some. The sample yields approximately 120,000 clones, around 83% seen once. The source material was PBMCs or T cells enriched from blood (not recorded which). Receptor source: a man under 40 who had recovered from COVID-19.

This chain joins TRBV18 and TRBJ2-5; D possibly corresponds to TRBD1 (5 bases). Germline CDR1 and CDR2: KGHSH and LQKENI. The length of the CDR3 is 13 residues. V shed 6 bases and J shed 2 bases, with 10 bases lying between them. CDR3 sequence (DNA): TGTGCCAGCTCGTTGACAGATCAAGAGACCCAGTACTTC. Translating it yields CASSLTDQETQYF. Together with reference TRBV18 and TRBJ2-5, the CDR3 gives the full variable domain: NAGVMQNPRHLVRRRGQEARLRCSPMKGHSHVYWYRQLPEEGLKFMVYLQKENIIDESGMPKERFSAEFPKEGPSILRIQQVVRGDSAAYFCASSLTDQETQYFGPGTRLLVL.

Comments on this clone: It may be a read error: a sequence one base away is much more abundant. This specimen includes other DNA sequences encoding the same CDR3. The chain links TRBV18 to TRBJ1-5; maybe TRBD1 (6 bases). V dropped 3 bases and J dropped 2 bases, with 11 bases sitting between them. The CDR3 totals 15 residues. Germline V lookup: CDR1 KGHSH, CDR2 LQKENI. The CDR3 nucleotides are TGTGCCAGCTCACCGGACAGAGGAGGCAATCAGCCCCAGCATTTT. It translates to CASSPDRGGNQPQHF.

This CDR3 reads CASSAGGPGGSYEQYF. The CDR3 bases are TGTGCCAGCTCGGCGGGAGGGCCGGGTGGTTCCTACGAGCAGTACTTC. The chain joins TRBV18 to TRBJ2-7; 9 bases agree with TRBD2. The V segment lost 6 bases and the J segment 1 base; nucleotides outside the gene matches: 10. The CDR3 consists of 16 residues. Germline CDR1 is KGHSH and CDR2 is LQKENI.

V and J are TRBV11-2 and TRBJ2-7; the match to TRBD1 covers 7 bases. Germline V gene data show CDR1 as SGHAT and CDR2 as FQNNGV. This CDR3 comprises 13 residues. V gave up 2 bases and J gave up 6 bases; unmatched junction bases: 4. The CDR3 sequence: CASSLRGRVEQYV. The DNA for the CDR3 is TGTGCCAGCAGCTTAAGGGGGCGCGTCGAGCAGTACGTC.

V is TRBV6-1 and J is TRBJ1-2; 7 bases align to TRBD1. CDR3 length: 15 amino acids. Per the germline V gene, CDR1 is MNHNS and CDR2 is SASEGT. The V segment lost 3 bases and the J segment 4 bases; nucleotides outside the gene matches: 8. The CDR3 sequence is CASSELGGRGYGYTF. CDR3 DNA: TGTGCCAGCAGTGAGTTAGGGGGCCGTGGCTATGGCTACACCTTC.

The J gene is TRBJ1-3, the V gene TRBV27; D gene uncertain. The CDR3 loop spans 16 amino acids. Germline CDR1 is MNHEY and CDR2 is SMNVEV (reference sequence). Trimming removed 9 bases from V and 0 bases from J, with 18 bases in between. The CDR3, as DNA: TGTGCCAGTCCCAATGGGCAGCCTCTCTCTGGAAACACCATATATTTT. Residues: CASPNGQPLSGNTIYF.

This chain links TRBV29-1 with TRBJ2-6, with TRBD2 matching 7 bases. J lost 4 bases, V lost 6 bases, and 6 bases had no gene match. CDR3 length: 14 amino acids. Germline CDR1 is SQVTM and CDR2 is ANQGSEA. DNA for the CDR3: TGCAGCGTGTCAATAGCGGGCGGGGCCAACGTCCTGACTTTC. It translates to CSVSIAGGANVLTF. The full variable domain, rest sourced from reference TRBV29-1 and TRBJ2-6, is SAVISQKPSRDICQRGTSLTIQCQVDSQVTMMFWYRQQPGQSLTLIATANQGSEATYESGFVIDKFPISRPNLTFSTLTVSNMSPEDSSIYLCSVSIAGGANVLTFGAGSRLTVL.

The chain recombines TRBV2 with TRBJ2-5; possible D gene TRBD2, 6 bases. Trimming took 4 bases from V and 5 from J, leaving 17 bases between them. The CDR3 length is 15 residues. Germline V gene data show CDR1 as SNHLY and CDR2 as FYNNEI. This chain's CDR3 is CASSGGRTNVETQYF. CDR3 bases: TGTGCCAGCAGTGGAGGAAGGACTAACGTGGAGACCCAGTACTTC.